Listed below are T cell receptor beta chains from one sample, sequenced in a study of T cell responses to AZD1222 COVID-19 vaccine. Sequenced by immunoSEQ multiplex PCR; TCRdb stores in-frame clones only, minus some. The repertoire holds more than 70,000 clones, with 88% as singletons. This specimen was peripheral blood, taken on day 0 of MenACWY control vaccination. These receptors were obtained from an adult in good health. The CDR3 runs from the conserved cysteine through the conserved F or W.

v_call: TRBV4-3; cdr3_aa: CASSQAGEGNSPLHF
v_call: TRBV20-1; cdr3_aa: CSASKTGKTEAFF
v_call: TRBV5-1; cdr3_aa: CASSVRQGEGTEAFF
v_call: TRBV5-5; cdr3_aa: CASSLEGGNQPQHF
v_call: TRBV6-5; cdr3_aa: CASSRHRDYEQYF
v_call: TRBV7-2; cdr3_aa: CASSSDLANYGYTF
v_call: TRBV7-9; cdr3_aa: CASSGLETQYF
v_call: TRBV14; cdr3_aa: CASSQTFLQGGKTDTQYF
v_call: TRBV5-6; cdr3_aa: CASSLTSGGHNEQFF
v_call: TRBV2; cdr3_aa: CASLRGDLNSPLHF
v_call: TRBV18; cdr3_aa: CASSQGQNNSPLHF
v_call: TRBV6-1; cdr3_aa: CASSEGQLGEQYF
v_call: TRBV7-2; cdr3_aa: CASSLDRHTYEQYF
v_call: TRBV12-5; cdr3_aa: CASGLKDRSYNEQFF
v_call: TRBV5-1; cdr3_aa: CASRRETIQYF
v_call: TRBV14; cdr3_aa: CASRRSFPGDEQYF
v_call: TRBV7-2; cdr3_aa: CASSPRQGGTEAFF
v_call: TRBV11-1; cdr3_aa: CASSGSGTGTYEQYF
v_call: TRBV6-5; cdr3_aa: CASRSRTGTGNTIYF
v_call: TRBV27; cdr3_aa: CAFTPCGNMNTEAFF
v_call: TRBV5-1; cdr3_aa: CASSLRQGDEKLFF
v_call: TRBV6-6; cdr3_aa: CASNQIRDRDYGYTF
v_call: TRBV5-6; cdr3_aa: CASSGTGKGVGNTEAFF
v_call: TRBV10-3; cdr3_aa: CAISEGQGNQPQHF
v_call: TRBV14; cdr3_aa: CASSQMTGSGGYTF
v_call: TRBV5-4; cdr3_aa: CASSPSGDYYNEQFF
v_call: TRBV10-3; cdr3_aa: CAISESQGANYGYTF
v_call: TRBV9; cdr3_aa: CASGNTGRNTEAFF
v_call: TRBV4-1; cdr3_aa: CASSPAPSSYNEQFF
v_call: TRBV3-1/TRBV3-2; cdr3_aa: CASSQDSSYNSPLHF
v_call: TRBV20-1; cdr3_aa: CSAWGGEAFF
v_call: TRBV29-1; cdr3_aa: CSVDAPRGGETQYF
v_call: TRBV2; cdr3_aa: CASNTVAAYGYTF
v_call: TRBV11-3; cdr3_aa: CASRPGLAGSHEQYF
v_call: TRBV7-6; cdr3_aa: CASSISASSYNEQFF
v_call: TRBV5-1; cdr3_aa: CASSLPTSLDTGELFF
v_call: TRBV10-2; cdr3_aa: CASSWTANYGYTF
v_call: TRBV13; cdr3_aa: CASSSRTGPIKDTQYF
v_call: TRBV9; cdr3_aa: CASSVGEGAINSPLHF
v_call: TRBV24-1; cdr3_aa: CATSESVIPGELFF
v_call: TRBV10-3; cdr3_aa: CAISGSGGNQPQHF